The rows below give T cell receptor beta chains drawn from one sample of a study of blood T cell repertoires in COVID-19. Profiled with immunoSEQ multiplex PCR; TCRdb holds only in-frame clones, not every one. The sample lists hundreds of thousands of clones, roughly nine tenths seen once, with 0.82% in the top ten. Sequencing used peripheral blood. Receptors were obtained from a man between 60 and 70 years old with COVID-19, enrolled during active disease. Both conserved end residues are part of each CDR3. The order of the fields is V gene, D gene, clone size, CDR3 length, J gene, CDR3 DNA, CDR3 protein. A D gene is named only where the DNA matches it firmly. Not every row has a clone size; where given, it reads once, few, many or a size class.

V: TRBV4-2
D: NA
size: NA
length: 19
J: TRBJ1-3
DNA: TGTGCCAGCAGCCAAACTACCCCAAGACAGAGCCGCTCTGGAAACACCATATATTTT
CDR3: CASSQTTPRQSRSGNTIYF

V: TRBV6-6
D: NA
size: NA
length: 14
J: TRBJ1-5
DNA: TGTGCCAGCAGGTCCCAGGGCACTAATCAGCCCCAGCATTTT
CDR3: CASRSQGTNQPQHF

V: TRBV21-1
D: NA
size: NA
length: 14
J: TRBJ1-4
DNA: TGTGCCAGCAGCGACAGGGTTTTGGACGAAAAACTGTTTTTT
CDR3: CASSDRVLDEKLFF

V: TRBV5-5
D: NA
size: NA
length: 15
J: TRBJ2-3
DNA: TGTGCCAGCAGCTTATACCAGGGTAGCATAGATACGCAGTATTTT
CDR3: CASSLYQGSIDTQYF

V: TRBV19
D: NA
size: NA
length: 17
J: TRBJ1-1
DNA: TGTGCCAGTAGTATAAGGTACGTGGGGGGGCTGAACACTGAAGCTTTCTTT
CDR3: CASSIRYVGGLNTEAFF

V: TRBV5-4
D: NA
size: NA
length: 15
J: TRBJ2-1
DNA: TGTGCCAGCAGCTTGGGAGGCCCATCCTACAATGAGCAGTTCTTC
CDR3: CASSLGGPSYNEQFF

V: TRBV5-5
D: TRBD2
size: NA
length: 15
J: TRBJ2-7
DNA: TGTGCCAGCAGCATAGGACTAGCGGTGCCCTACGAGCAGTACTTC
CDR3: CASSIGLAVPYEQYF

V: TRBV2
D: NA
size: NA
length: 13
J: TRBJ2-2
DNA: TGTGCCAGCAGTCGCGACTCCACCGGGGAGCTGTTTTTT
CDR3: CASSRDSTGELFF

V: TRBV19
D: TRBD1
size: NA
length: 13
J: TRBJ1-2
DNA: TGTGCCAGTACCAAGACAGGGGTGGATGGCTACACCTTC
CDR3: CASTKTGVDGYTF

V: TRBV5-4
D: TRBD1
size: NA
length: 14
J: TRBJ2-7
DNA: TGTGCCAGCAGCTGGGACAGCGTCTCCTACGAGCAGTACTTC
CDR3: CASSWDSVSYEQYF

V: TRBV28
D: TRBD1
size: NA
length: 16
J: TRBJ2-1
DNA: TGTGCCAGTAACCCTCCCGGGACAGGGGGCCACAATGAGCAGTTCTTC
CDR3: CASNPPGTGGHNEQFF

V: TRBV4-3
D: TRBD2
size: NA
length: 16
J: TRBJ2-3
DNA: TGCGCCAGCAGCCAAGGCGCTAGCGGGAGTTCAGATACGCAGTATTTT
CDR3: CASSQGASGSSDTQYF

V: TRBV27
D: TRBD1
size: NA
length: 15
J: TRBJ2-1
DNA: TGTGCCAGCAGACCGACAGGGGCCTTGAGCTCTGGGCAGTTCTTC
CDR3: CASRPTGALSSGQFF

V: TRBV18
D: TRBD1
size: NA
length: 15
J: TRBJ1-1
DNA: TGTGCCAGCTCACCACTCGGACAGGAGAACACTGAAGCTTTCTTT
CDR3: CASSPLGQENTEAFF

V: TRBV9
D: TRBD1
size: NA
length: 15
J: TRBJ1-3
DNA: TGTGCCAGCAGCGCCGGACAGGGGGCTGGAAACACCATATATTTT
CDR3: CASSAGQGAGNTIYF

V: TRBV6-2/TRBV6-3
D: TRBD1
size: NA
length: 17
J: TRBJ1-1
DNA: TGTGCCAGCAGTATCACAGGGGGGGACGAAATGAACACTGAAGCTTTCTTT
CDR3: CASSITGGDEMNTEAFF

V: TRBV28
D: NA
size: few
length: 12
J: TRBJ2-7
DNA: TGTGCCAGCAGTTTATTAACCGCGGAGCAGTACTTC
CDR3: CASSLLTAEQYF

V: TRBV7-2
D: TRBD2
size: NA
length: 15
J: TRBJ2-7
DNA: TGTGCCAGCAGCGTGAGACTAGCGGGTCTCTACGAGCAGTACTTC
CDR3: CASSVRLAGLYEQYF

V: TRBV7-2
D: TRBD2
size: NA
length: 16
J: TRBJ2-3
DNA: TGTGCCAGCAGCATCCAAGCGGGGGGGCGCACAGATACGCAGTATTTT
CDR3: CASSIQAGGRTDTQYF

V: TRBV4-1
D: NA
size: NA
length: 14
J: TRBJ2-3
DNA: TGCGCCAGCAGCGGGGGGTTGGGCACAGATACGCAGTATTTT
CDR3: CASSGGLGTDTQYF

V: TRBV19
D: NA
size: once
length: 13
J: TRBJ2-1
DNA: TGTGCCAGTCAAACGCGCGGGAAGTATGAGCAGTTCTTC
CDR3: CASQTRGKYEQFF

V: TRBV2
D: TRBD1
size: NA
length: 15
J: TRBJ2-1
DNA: TGTGCCAGCAGTCAAGACAGGGATTCCTACAATGAGCAGTTCTTC
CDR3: CASSQDRDSYNEQFF

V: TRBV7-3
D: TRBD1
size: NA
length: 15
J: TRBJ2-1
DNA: TGTGCCAGCAGCTTAGGCAGGGGGCCGTACAATGAGCAGTTCTTC
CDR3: CASSLGRGPYNEQFF

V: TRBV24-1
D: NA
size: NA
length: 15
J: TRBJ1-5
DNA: TGTGCCACCAGTGACACCACCACAGTAAATCAGCCCCAGCATTTT
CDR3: CATSDTTTVNQPQHF

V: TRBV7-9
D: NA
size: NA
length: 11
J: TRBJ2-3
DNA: TGTGCCAGCAGCTCTACAGATACGCAGTATTTT
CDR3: CASSSTDTQYF

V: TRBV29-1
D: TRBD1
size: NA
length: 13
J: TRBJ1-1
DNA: TGCAGCGTCAAACAGGGGGCGCCCACTGAAGCTTTCTTT
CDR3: CSVKQGAPTEAFF

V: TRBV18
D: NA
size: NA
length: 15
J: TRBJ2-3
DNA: TGTGCCAGCTCACCGGCGGCAGGGAGCACAGATACGCAGTATTTT
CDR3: CASSPAAGSTDTQYF

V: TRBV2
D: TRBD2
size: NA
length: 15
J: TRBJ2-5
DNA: TGTGCCAGCCAAAATAGCGGGGGGGGTGTAGAGACCCAGTACTTC
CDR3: CASQNSGGGVETQYF

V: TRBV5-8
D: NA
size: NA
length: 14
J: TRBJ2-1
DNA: TGTGCCAGCAGCCTAGGACAGCCCTACAATGAGCAGTTCTTC
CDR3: CASSLGQPYNEQFF

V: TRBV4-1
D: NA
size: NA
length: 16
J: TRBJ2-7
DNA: TGCGCCAGCAGCCAAGATGAGCGCCGTCCCTCCTACGAGCAGTACTTC
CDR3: CASSQDERRPSYEQYF